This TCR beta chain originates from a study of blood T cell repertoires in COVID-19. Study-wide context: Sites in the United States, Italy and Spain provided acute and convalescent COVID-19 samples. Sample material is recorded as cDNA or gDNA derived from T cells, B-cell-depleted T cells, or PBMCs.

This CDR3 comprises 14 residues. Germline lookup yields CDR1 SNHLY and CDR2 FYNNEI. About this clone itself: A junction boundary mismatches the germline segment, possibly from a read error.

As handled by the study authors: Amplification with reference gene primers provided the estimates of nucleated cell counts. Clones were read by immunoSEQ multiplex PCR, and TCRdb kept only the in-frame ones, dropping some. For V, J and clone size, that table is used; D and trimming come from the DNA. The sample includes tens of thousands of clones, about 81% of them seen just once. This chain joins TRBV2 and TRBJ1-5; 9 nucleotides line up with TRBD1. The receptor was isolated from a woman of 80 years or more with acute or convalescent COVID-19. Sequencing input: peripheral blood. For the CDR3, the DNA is TGTGCCGGCAGCGGACAGGGGAGCAATCAGCCCCAGCATTTT. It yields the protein CAGSGQGSNQPQHF.